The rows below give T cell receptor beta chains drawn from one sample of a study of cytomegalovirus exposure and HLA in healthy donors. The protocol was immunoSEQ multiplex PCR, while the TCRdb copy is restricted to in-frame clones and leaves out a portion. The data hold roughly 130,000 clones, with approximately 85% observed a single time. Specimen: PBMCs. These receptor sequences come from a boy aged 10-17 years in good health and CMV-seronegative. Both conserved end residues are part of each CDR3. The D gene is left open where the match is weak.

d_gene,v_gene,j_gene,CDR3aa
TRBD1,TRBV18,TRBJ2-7,CASSPLQGTYEQYF
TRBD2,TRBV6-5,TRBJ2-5,CASSYRTGGETQYF
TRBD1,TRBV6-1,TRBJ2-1,CASSDRQGWNEQFF
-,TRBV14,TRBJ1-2,CASSQIGANYGYTF
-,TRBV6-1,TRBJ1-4,CASSPGTNEKLFF
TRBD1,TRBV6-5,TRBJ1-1,CASRSGTGGIAFF
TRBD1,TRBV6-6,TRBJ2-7,CASSFLLQGPSYEQYF
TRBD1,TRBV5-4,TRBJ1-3,CASGGQGATGNTIYF
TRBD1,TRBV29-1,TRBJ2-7,CSVGGGQGAYEQYF
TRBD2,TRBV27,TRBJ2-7,CASSRGGALVYEQYF
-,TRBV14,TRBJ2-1,CASSTRVVYNEQFF
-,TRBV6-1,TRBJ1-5,CATLPGKYNQPQHF
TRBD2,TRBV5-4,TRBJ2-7,CASSGSYGTSSYEQYF
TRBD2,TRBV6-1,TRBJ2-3,CASSEGLASTDTQYF
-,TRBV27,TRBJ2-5,CASSFGPTRFEETQYF
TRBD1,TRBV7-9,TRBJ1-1,CASSPRQGLNTEAFF
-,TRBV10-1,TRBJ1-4,CASIGHRWDEKLFF
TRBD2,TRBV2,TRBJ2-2,CASRGTSGGTGELFF
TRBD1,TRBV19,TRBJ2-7,CASSIRDSRLSYEQYF
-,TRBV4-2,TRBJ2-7,CASSQDLDSSSYEQYF
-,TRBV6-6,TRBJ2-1,CASSDRYNEQFF
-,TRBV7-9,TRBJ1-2,CASSPRQVPGGYTF
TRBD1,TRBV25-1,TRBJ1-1,CASSEYGTGSVAFF
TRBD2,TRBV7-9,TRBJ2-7,CASSLAIGLANYEQYF